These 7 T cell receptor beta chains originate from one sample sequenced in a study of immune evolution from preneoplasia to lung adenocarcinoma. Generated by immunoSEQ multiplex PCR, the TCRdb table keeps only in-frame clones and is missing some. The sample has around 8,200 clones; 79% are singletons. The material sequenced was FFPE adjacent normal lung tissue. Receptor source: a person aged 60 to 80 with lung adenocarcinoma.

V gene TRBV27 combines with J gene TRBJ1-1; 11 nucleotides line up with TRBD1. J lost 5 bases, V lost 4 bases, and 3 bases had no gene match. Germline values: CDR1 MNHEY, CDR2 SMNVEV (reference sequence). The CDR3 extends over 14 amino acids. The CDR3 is CASSWDRGGTEAFF. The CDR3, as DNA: TGTGCCAGCAGTTGGGACAGGGGGGGGACTGAAGCTTTCTTT.

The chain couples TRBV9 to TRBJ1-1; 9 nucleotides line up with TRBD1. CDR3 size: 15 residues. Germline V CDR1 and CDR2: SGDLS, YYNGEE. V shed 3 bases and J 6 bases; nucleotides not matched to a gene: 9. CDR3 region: CASSEGDREGSEAFF. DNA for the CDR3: TGTGCCAGCAGCGAGGGGGACAGGGAAGGCTCTGAAGCTTTCTTT.

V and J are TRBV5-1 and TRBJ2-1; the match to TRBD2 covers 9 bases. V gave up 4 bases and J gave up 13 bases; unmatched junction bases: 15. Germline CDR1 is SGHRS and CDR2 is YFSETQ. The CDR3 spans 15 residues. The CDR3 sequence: CASSLETTGLASQFF. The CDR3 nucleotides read TGCGCCAGCAGCCTAGAAACCACCGGACTAGCGAGTCAGTTCTTC.

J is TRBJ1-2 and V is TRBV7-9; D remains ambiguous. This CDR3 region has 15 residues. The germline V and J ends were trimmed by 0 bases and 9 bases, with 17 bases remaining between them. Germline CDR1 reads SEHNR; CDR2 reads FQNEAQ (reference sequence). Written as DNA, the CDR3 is TGTGCCAGCAGCTTAGCGCAGTCGGGCCATAGAAGCTACACCTTC. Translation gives CASSLAQSGHRSYTF.

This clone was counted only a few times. CDR3 amino acids: CASSQMTPSYEQYF. Here the CDR3 DNA reads TGCGCCAGCAGCCAAATGACACCCTCCTACGAGCAGTACTTC. The chain links TRBV5-1 to TRBJ2-7; D unclear. Trimming took 4 bases from V and 0 from J, leaving 11 bases between them. The germline gives CDR1 SGHRS, CDR2 YFSETQ. There are 14 residues in the CDR3.

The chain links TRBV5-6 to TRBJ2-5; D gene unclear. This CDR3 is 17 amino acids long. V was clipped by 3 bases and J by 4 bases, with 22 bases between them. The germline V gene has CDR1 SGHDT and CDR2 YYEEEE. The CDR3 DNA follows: TGTGCCAGCAGCTCATCCACCGCCTATGTTCACGCAGAGACCCAGTACTTC. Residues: CASSSSTAYVHAETQYF.

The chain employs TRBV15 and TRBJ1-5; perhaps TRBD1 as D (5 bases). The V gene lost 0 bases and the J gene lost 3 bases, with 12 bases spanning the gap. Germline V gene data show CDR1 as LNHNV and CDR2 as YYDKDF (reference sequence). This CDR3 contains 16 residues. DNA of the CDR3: TGTGCCACCAGCAGAGATCCCCCAGGGAACAATCAGCCCCAGCATTTT. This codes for CATSRDPPGNNQPQHF.